This T cell receptor (beta chain) was sequenced during a study of blood T cell repertoires in COVID-19. Study-level background: Some COVID-19 samples were acute and others convalescent; all came from the United States, Italy and Spain.

Profiling relied on immunoSEQ multiplex PCR, and the TCRdb table lists in-frame clones only, not all of them. The table lists approximately 89,000 clones, 80% of them singletons. Per germline, CDR1 MGHDK and CDR2 SYGVNS. This CDR3 region has 12 residues. The V end lost 2 bases, the J end lost 5 bases, and 4 bases lay between the germline ends. Sequencing was carried out using peripheral blood. This sequence was found in a human donor in a cohort sampled during active COVID-19. This sequence joins TRBV25-1 and TRBJ1-5; D unclear. The CDR3 sequence is CASSEPDQPQHF. The DNA for the CDR3 is TGTGCCAGCAGTGAACCAGATCAGCCCCAGCATTTT.